The 17 T cell receptor beta chains listed next were all sequenced from one sample in a study of early stage breast cancer tumors. Clones were read by immunoSEQ multiplex PCR, and TCRdb kept only the in-frame ones, dropping some. The table includes around 28,000 clones, 55% to 75% detected once. Material for sequencing was blood. The source is a person in their fifties with breast cancer.

A single count supports this clone. This chain uses TRBV11-2 with TRBJ1-4; D is uncertain. There are 16 residues in the CDR3. Between the trimmed V and J ends, which lost 5 bases and 7 bases, there was a span of 20 bases. Germline-derived CDR1 and CDR2 are SGHAT and FQNNGV. CDR3: CASSPAVSRSGEKLFF. The CDR3 DNA follows: TGTGCCAGCAGCCCCGCCGTAAGCCGGTCGGGTGAAAAACTGTTTTTT.

The chain links TRBV5-1 to TRBJ1-1; D might be TRBD1 (5 bases). The CDR3 has 13 residues. V was clipped by 4 bases and J by 4 bases, with 11 bases between them. Per the germline V gene, CDR1 is SGHRS and CDR2 is YFSETQ. The CDR3 nucleotides are TGCGCCAGCAGCCAGGACAAATTCACTGAAGCTTTCTTT. It translates to CASSQDKFTEAFF.

V is TRBV7-2 and J is TRBJ2-7; D perhaps matches TRBD1 (6 bases). The V gene lost 2 bases and the J gene lost 2 bases, with 19 bases spanning the gap. This CDR3 spans 17 amino acids. Germline CDR1 SGHTA, CDR2 FQGNSA. The CDR3 loop reads CASSLWTTRQAPYEQYF. CDR3 coding DNA: TGTGCCAGCAGCTTATGGACGACGCGACAGGCTCCCTACGAGCAGTACTTC.

The V and J genes are TRBV27 and TRBJ2-1, with 10 bases that match TRBD2. Germline loops: CDR1 MNHEY, CDR2 SMNVEV (reference sequence). This CDR3 contains 16 residues. The V and J ends lost 5 bases and 8 bases, in that order; junction bases with no gene match: 12. CDR3 nucleotide sequence: TGTGCCAGCAGTCAGGGACTAGCGCTACTACGAGATGAGCAGTTCTTC. It specifies CASSQGLALLRDEQFF.

The chain is built from TRBV7-3 and TRBJ1-1, with D possibly TRBD1 on 6 matching bases. The CDR3 covers 16 residues. V was shortened by 8 bases and J by 1 base, with 20 bases between the two germline ends. Germline V lookup: CDR1 SGHTA, CDR2 FQGTGA. DNA of the CDR3: TGTGCCAGCTCGCCCCGGGACAAGGGGTCGAACACTGAAGCTTTCTTT. Encoded protein: CASSPRDKGSNTEAFF.

This clone appeared once. The chain links TRBV2 to TRBJ1-4, with 7 bases identical to TRBD1. The CDR3 loop spans 13 amino acids. J was trimmed by 6 bases and V by 7 bases; bases with no gene match: 5. Germline-derived CDR1 and CDR2 are SNHLY and FYNNEI. The CDR3 coding sequence is TGTGCCAGCAAGGAACAGGGGTATGAAAAACTGTTTTTT. Its translation is CASKEQGYEKLFF.

This chain joins TRBV4-3 and TRBJ1-2; D not resolved. Trimming shortened V by 1 base and J by 1 base, and 16 bases separated the two germline ends. Germline CDR1 reads LGHNA; CDR2 reads YSLEER. CDR3 length: 17 residues. The CDR3 protein is CASSQVIGETRNYGYTF. CDR3 in DNA: TGCGCCAGCAGCCAAGTAATCGGGGAAACACGTAACTATGGCTACACCTTC.

This clone appeared a few times. The chain couples TRBV9 to TRBJ1-2, with TRBD1 identical over 7 bases. This CDR3 spans 16 amino acids. The germline V gene encodes CDR1 SGDLS and CDR2 YYNGEE. The trim removed 4 bases at V and 5 bases at J, leaving 14 bases unmatched. The CDR3 DNA sequence: TGTGCCAGCAGCCCCCAAGGAGGGACAGTGAAATATGGCTACACCTTC. Its translation: CASSPQGGTVKYGYTF. The full variable domain, with the rest looked up from reference TRBV9 and TRBJ1-2, is DSGVTQTPKHLITATGQRVTLRCSPRSGDLSVYWYQQSLDQGLQFLIQYYNGEERAKGNILERFSAQQFPDLHSELNLSSLELGDSALYFCASSPQGGTVKYGYTFGSGTRLTVV.

The J gene is TRBJ1-2, the V gene TRBV9; D is perhaps TRBD1 (5 bases). CDR3 length: 14 amino acids. Germline V gene sequence: CDR1 SGDLS, CDR2 YYNGEE. V lost 4 bases to trimming and J lost 4 bases, with 14 bases between them. CDR3 loop: CASSSRVGVYGYTF. The CDR3 DNA follows: TGTGCCAGCAGCTCCAGAGTAGGGGTCTATGGCTACACCTTC.

V usage is TRBV21-1 and J usage is TRBJ2-3; TRBD1, the table's D call, was not compared with the DNA. TRBV21-1 has pseudogene status. The CDR3 totals 16 residues. CDR3 in amino acids: CASGWGPGRGTDTQYF. The CDR3 nucleotides are TGTGCCAGCGGGTGGGGGCCGGGCAGGGGGACAGATACGCAGTATTTT.

The chain combines TRBV11-2 with TRBJ1-3; D might be TRBD1 (5 bases). V dropped 0 bases and J dropped 0 bases, with 9 bases sitting between them. CDR3 length: 16 residues. From germline, CDR1 is SGHAT and CDR2 FQNNGV. This CDR3 reads CASSLDFRASGNTIYF. The CDR3 coding sequence is TGTGCCAGCAGCTTAGATTTCAGGGCCTCTGGAAACACCATATATTTT.

The V call is TRBV10-3, the J call TRBJ2-1; 7 bases align to TRBD2. CDR3 length equals 15 residues. Germline V gene lookup returns CDR1 ENHRY and CDR2 SYGVKD. Losses at the gene ends were 4 bases for V and 8 bases for J; bases not matched to a gene: 11. For the CDR3, the DNA is TGTGCCATCAGTGGTCTAGCGGAAATAAGGGATGAGCAGTTCTTC. Translated, it gives CAISGLAEIRDEQFF.

This clone occurred once. The chain is built from TRBV10-3 and TRBJ2-2, with D unclear. Germline CDR1 and CDR2: ENHRY and SYGVKD. V lost 0 bases and J lost 1, with 6 bases in between. The CDR3 runs 15 residues. The DNA of the CDR3 is TGTGCCATCAGTGAGTCCCCACAGAACACCGGGGAGCTGTTTTTT. Protein product: CAISESPQNTGELFF.

J is TRBJ2-3 and V is TRBV5-1; D gene uncertain. Germline V gives CDR1 SGHRS, CDR2 YFSETQ. Trimming stripped 1 base from V and 0 bases from J, with 12 bases between. This CDR3 has 16 amino acids. CDR3 region: CASSLFGGTSTDTQYF. The CDR3 DNA sequence: TGCGCCAGCAGCTTGTTTGGCGGAACTAGCACAGATACGCAGTATTTT. Together with reference TRBV5-1 and TRBJ2-3, the CDR3 gives the full variable domain: KAGVTQTPRYLIKTRGQQVTLSCSPISGHRSVSWYQQTPGQGLQFLFEYFSETQRNKGNFPGRFSGRQFSNSRSEMNVSTLELGDSALYLCASSLFGGTSTDTQYFGPGTRLTVL.

This sequence joins TRBV5-1 and TRBJ1-1; TRBD1 matches at 11 bases. CDR1 and CDR2 (germline): SGHRS, YFSETQ. V dropped 4 bases and J dropped 5; count of bases not matched to a gene: 4. The CDR3 is 14 residues long. CDR3 coding DNA: TGCGCCAGCAGCATGGACAGGGGGCAAACTGAAGCTTTCTTT. This gives the protein CASSMDRGQTEAFF.

The chain has TRBV11-3 and TRBJ2-7, with a tentative D call TRBD2 (5 bases). Looked up from germline, CDR1 is SGHNT and CDR2 is YENEEA. V lost 1 base to trimming and J lost 7 bases, with 11 bases between them. The CDR3 length is 13 residues. CDR3 DNA sequence: TGTGCCAGCAGCTTAGCCGAGGGTTGGGAGCAGTACTTC. It codes for CASSLAEGWEQYF.

V is TRBV2 and J is TRBJ2-3, with TRBD2 identical over 9 bases. V lost 5 bases, J lost 0 bases, and 6 bases stayed unmatched. The V gene's germline CDR1 is SNHLY and CDR2 FYNNEI. The CDR3 length is 16 residues. CDR3 nucleotide sequence: TGTGCCAGCAGTTATGTAGCGGGAGTTAGCACAGATACGCAGTATTTT. Protein product: CASSYVAGVSTDTQYF.